The sequence of this T cell receptor (beta chain) was determined in a study of chemoradiotherapy in HPV16-positive cancers. Study context: Candidate HPV-specific T-cell clones and common TCR motifs came from functional assays in a couple of HPV16-positive patients.

Generated by immunoSEQ multiplex PCR, the TCRdb table keeps only in-frame clones and is missing some. The sample includes about 68,000 clones, 88% seen only once; the top ten take around 3.8%. The junction had 7 bases not matched to a gene; V was cut back by 7 bases and J by 7 bases. This CDR3 has 13 residues. Germline loops: CDR1 MNHEY, CDR2 SMNVEV (reference sequence). Repertoires were sampled repeatedly during chemoradiotherapy. This receptor was obtained from a human donor with HPV-associated anogenital cancer. Source: blood, taken from a patient who underwent chemoradiotherapy. The chain links TRBV27 to TRBJ2-1; 7 bases agree with TRBD2. The CDR3 bases are TGTGCCAGCACCATCCGGGGAGGGAATGAGCAGTTCTTC. Translation: CASTIRGGNEQFF.